These 28 T cell receptor beta chains were sequenced from one sample in a study of shared clonotypes between healthy human individuals. Assay used: immunoSEQ multiplex PCR; TCRdb lists only in-frame clones, some missing. Of 2,500,000 or so clones in the sample, 85% to 95% are singletons; the top ten hold 0.37%. Material for sequencing was naive CD4+ T cells from PBMCs. As to subset: CD45RA+ positively selected. The receptors shown here come from a man aged 18-30 years in good health. Some clones in this sample may be carry-over from other donors' samples.

This rearrangement joins TRBV5-4 to TRBJ1-2, with TRBD1 as a possible D gene (5 bases). This CDR3 contains 14 residues. The V end was cut by 4 bases, the J end by 2 bases, with 12 bases between. Germline values: CDR1 SGHNT, CDR2 YYREEE (reference sequence). CDR3 loop: CASSPQDRNYGYTF. In DNA, the CDR3 is TGTGCCAGCAGCCCCCAAGACAGAAACTATGGCTACACCTTC.

The chain has TRBV7-3 and TRBJ2-1; tentatively, D is TRBD2 (5 bases). Germline V CDR1 and CDR2: SGHTA, FQGTGA. Trimming took 5 bases from V and 4 from J, leaving 15 bases between them. The CDR3 is 15 amino acids. The CDR3: CASSPRTSGYNEQFF. The CDR3 nucleotides are TGTGCCAGCAGCCCCCGCACCTCGGGGTACAATGAGCAGTTCTTC.

This clone was detected a few times. In DNA, the CDR3 is TGCGCCAGCAGCTTACAGGGAGGGGTCACTGAAGCTTTCTTT. It specifies CASSLQGGVTEAFF. This chain links TRBV5-1 with TRBJ1-1; possible D gene TRBD1, 6 bases. This CDR3 spans 14 amino acids. Germline V gene sequence: CDR1 SGHRS, CDR2 YFSETQ. V dropped 2 bases and J dropped 4 bases, with 12 bases sitting between them.

The rearrangement links TRBV7-2 to TRBJ1-5; 7 bases fit TRBD1. The junction had 4 bases not matched to a gene; V was cut back by 5 bases and J by 6 bases. The length of the CDR3 is 13 residues. The germline V gene has CDR1 SGHTA and CDR2 FQGNSA. CDR3 nucleotide sequence: TGTGCCAGCAGCGCCGACAGGGTTCAGCCCCAGCATTTT. Translation: CASSADRVQPQHF.

The chain has TRBV5-1 and TRBJ2-1, with D perhaps matching TRBD2 (5 bases). CDR3 length: 14 amino acids. Germline assignment: CDR1 SGHRS and CDR2 YFSETQ. Trimming shortened V by 2 bases and J by 8 bases, and 14 bases separated the two germline ends. The CDR3 DNA is TGCGCCAGCAGCTTCGAGAGGGCCCCCTATGAGCAGTTCTTC. This translates into CASSFERAPYEQFF.

As concerns this clone: The sample contains more than one DNA sequence encoding this CDR3. The J gene is TRBJ2-5, the V gene TRBV7-3, with D tentatively TRBD2 (6 bases). Germline values: CDR1 SGHTA, CDR2 FQGTGA. CDR3 length: 14 residues. Deletions cut 5 bases from V and 5 bases from J, with 15 bases between. Here the CDR3 DNA reads TGTGCCAGCAGCCGCTCAGGGAGCGGGGAGACCCAGTACTTC. This gives the protein CASSRSGSGETQYF.

In the case of this clone: This sample also contains other DNA sequences that code for the same CDR3. The chain combines TRBV9 with TRBJ1-1; D uncertain. Trimming stripped 0 bases from V and 1 base from J, with 7 bases between. CDR3 length: 14 residues. CDR1 SGDLS and CDR2 YYNGEE come from the germline V gene. DNA of the CDR3: TGTGCCAGCAGCGTAGGTGGGCAGAACACTGAAGCTTTCTTT. Protein product: CASSVGGQNTEAFF.

The chain joins TRBV7-9 to TRBJ1-4; 8 bases align to TRBD1. V was clipped by 1 base and J by 9 bases; unmatched bases: 7. CDR1 and CDR2 (germline): SEHNR, FQNEAQ (reference sequence). The CDR3 extends over 15 amino acids. The chain's CDR3 is CASSLVGQGAQKLFF. In DNA, the CDR3 is TGTGCCAGCAGCTTAGTAGGGCAGGGGGCGCAAAAACTGTTTTTT.

The chain couples TRBV28 to TRBJ2-3; D not certain. This CDR3 spans 12 amino acids. Germline CDR1 reads MDHEN; CDR2 reads SYDVKM. With 5 bases removed from V and 3 bases from J, the gap between germline ends came to 6 bases. CDR3 amino acids: CASSRLTDTQYF. Here the CDR3 DNA reads TGTGCCAGCAGTCGTTTAACAGATACGCAGTATTTT.

This chain uses TRBV5-1 with TRBJ2-4, with D possibly TRBD1 on 5 matching bases. V gave up 0 bases and J gave up 5 bases, with 12 bases separating them. CDR1 and CDR2 from the germline V gene are SGHRS and YFSETQ. CDR3 size: 15 residues. The CDR3: CASSLEALGENIQYF. The DNA of the CDR3 is TGCGCCAGCAGCTTGGAGGCGCTAGGGGAAAACATTCAGTACTTC. Together with reference TRBV5-1 and TRBJ2-4, the CDR3 gives the full variable domain: KAGVTQTPRYLIKTRGQQVTLSCSPISGHRSVSWYQQTPGQGLQFLFEYFSETQRNKGNFPGRFSGRQFSNSRSEMNVSTLELGDSALYLCASSLEALGENIQYFGAGTRLSVL.

The chain combines TRBV9 with TRBJ2-7; D not resolved. Germline CDR1 reads SGDLS; CDR2 reads YYNGEE. The CDR3 has 13 amino acids. V lost 4 bases, J lost 1 base, and 9 bases lay in between. CDR3 region: CASSPAVSYEQYF. The CDR3 DNA follows: TGTGCCAGCAGCCCTGCAGTATCCTACGAGCAGTACTTC.

The chain joins TRBV5-1 to TRBJ1-4, with a possible D match to TRBD1 (6 bases). The CDR3 contains 13 residues. Germline lookup yields CDR1 SGHRS and CDR2 YFSETQ. The V gene lost 4 bases and the J gene lost 5 bases, with 9 bases spanning the gap. For the CDR3, the DNA is TGCGCCAGCAGCCCAGGGGCCAATGAAAAACTGTTTTTT. The encoded protein is CASSPGANEKLFF.

The chain recombines TRBV7-2 with TRBJ2-7, with TRBD2 as a possible D gene (5 bases). The germline V gene has CDR1 SGHTA and CDR2 FQGNSA. CDR3 size: 17 residues. Trimming removed 2 bases at V and 2 bases at J, with 19 bases between. The CDR3 here is CASSLSGVMWEPYEQYF. Written as DNA, the CDR3 is TGTGCCAGCAGCTTATCTGGGGTGATGTGGGAGCCCTACGAGCAGTACTTC.

The chain combines TRBV5-1 with TRBJ2-1, with a possible D match to TRBD1 (6 bases). Trimming shortened V by 4 bases and J by 2 bases, and 13 bases separated the two germline ends. CDR3 length equals 15 residues. Germline loops: CDR1 SGHRS, CDR2 YFSETQ. For the CDR3, the DNA is TGCGCCAGCAGCCTATCTACAGGGACCTACAATGAGCAGTTCTTC. Its protein is CASSLSTGTYNEQFF.

The chain links TRBV7-2 to TRBJ2-1; D possibly uses TRBD1 or TRBD2 (5 bases each). The CDR3 sequence is 18 residues long. CDR1 is SGHTA and CDR2 is FQGNSA in the germline V gene. Deletions cut 1 base from V and 0 bases from J, with 16 bases between. The CDR3 DNA reads as TGTGCCAGCAGCTTAGGGGGCAGAGGGCGGCCCTCCTACAATGAGCAGTTCTTC. It codes for CASSLGGRGRPSYNEQFF.

The J gene is TRBJ1-5, the V gene TRBV15; TRBD1 is a possible D gene (6 bases). Germline loops: CDR1 LNHNV, CDR2 YYDKDF (reference sequence). The V end was cut by 0 bases, the J end by 7 bases, with 16 bases between. This CDR3 contains 16 residues. CDR3 region: CATSRDHRAAKQPQHF. The CDR3 DNA follows: TGTGCCACCAGCAGAGATCACAGGGCCGCCAAACAGCCCCAGCATTTT.

V and J are TRBV6-1 and TRBJ2-7; the match to TRBD1 covers 9 bases. The CDR3 loop spans 15 amino acids. The J segment lost 6 bases and the V segment lost 3 bases, leaving 9 bases of the junction unmatched. CDR1 is MNHNS, CDR2 SASEGT, per germline. CDR3 nucleotides: TGTGCCAGCAGTGATCACCGGGACAGGGTAAGCGAGCAGTACTTC. Amino acid sequence: CASSDHRDRVSEQYF.

V gene TRBV19 combines with J gene TRBJ2-7, with D perhaps TRBD1 (5 bases). The germline V gene encodes CDR1 LNHDA and CDR2 SQIVND (reference sequence). This CDR3 has 12 residues. V shed 10 bases and J shed 1 base, with 11 bases lying between them. Written as DNA, the CDR3 is TGTGCCAAAAAGGGGATTTCCTACGAGCAGTACTTC. Its protein is CAKKGISYEQYF.

V usage is TRBV5-1 and J usage is TRBJ2-3; 8 bases agree with TRBD2. The CDR3 runs to 15 residues. V lost 2 bases, J lost 2 bases, and 4 bases stayed unmatched. Per germline, CDR1 SGHRS and CDR2 YFSETQ. The CDR3 loop is CASSFGGRFTDTQYF. As DNA, the CDR3 is TGCGCCAGCAGCTTTGGCGGGAGGTTCACAGATACGCAGTATTTT.

The count of this clone is one. V gene TRBV11-3 combines with J gene TRBJ2-7; D unresolved. Germline CDR1 is SGHNT and CDR2 is YENEEA. V lost 1 base and J 5 bases, leaving 6 bases between the germline ends. The CDR3 length is 12 residues. The CDR3 bases are TGTGCCAGCAGCTTAGGCCGGGACGAGCAGTACTTC. It encodes CASSLGRDEQYF.

This CDR3 is CSGKDRGNQETQYF. CDR3 nucleotide sequence: TGCAGCGGGAAAGACAGGGGAAACCAAGAGACCCAGTACTTC. This chain connects TRBV29-1 to TRBJ2-5, with TRBD1 matching over 8 bases. The CDR3 spans 14 residues. V dropped 7 bases and J dropped 0; count of bases not matched to a gene: 7. CDR1 is SQVTM, CDR2 ANQGSEA, per germline.

The chain joins TRBV7-9 to TRBJ1-2; 9 bases fit TRBD1. This CDR3 contains 16 residues. Germline V gene lookup returns CDR1 SEHNR and CDR2 FQNEAQ (reference sequence). V lost 5 bases to trimming and J lost 8 bases; unmatched junction nucleotides: 15. The chain's CDR3 is CASSLRSDRGAGGYTF. Here the CDR3 DNA reads TGTGCCAGCAGCCTAAGATCCGACAGGGGGGCGGGAGGCTACACCTTC.

In DNA, the CDR3 is TGTGCCAGCAGCTTGAAAGGGGGTGACGGAGCTTTCTTT. The encoded protein is CASSLKGGDGAFF. The gene calls are TRBV5-4 and TRBJ1-1; tentative D call: TRBD1 (6 bases). CDR3 size: 13 residues. V lost 1 base and J lost 10, with 14 bases in between. Per germline, CDR1 SGHNT and CDR2 YYREEE (reference sequence).

The chain is built from TRBV27 and TRBJ1-1, with 8 bases matching TRBD1. CDR1 is MNHEY, CDR2 SMNVEV, per germline (reference sequence). V dropped 3 bases and J dropped 4; count of bases not matched to a gene: 16. This CDR3 is 18 amino acids long. CDR3 bases: TGTGCCAGCAGTTTTCCGATCCAGGGGGCGCGCGGGTTCACTGAAGCTTTCTTT. Protein: CASSFPIQGARGFTEAFF.

The chain recombines TRBV18 with TRBJ2-7; D may be TRBD1 or TRBD2 (6 bases each). The V gene lost 1 base and the J gene lost 5 bases, with 18 bases spanning the gap. The CDR3 sequence is 16 residues long. From germline, CDR1 is KGHSH and CDR2 LQKENI. The CDR3 region has the DNA TGTGCCAGCTCACCACTTCTAGGTAGGGGGGCCAACGAGCAGTACTTC. Translated, it gives CASSPLLGRGANEQYF.

J is TRBJ2-3 and V is TRBV27, with TRBD2 matching over 16 bases. J gave up 5 bases and V 6 bases, and 5 bases lay outside the gene matches. The CDR3 extends over 16 amino acids. Per the germline V gene, CDR1 is MNHEY and CDR2 is SMNVEV (reference sequence). The CDR3 nucleotides read TGTGCCAGCAGACGGGGACTAGCGGGAGGGGTAGATACGCAGTATTTT. As protein: CASRRGLAGGVDTQYF.

Of note for this clone: This same CDR3 is encoded by further DNA sequences in the sample. V gene TRBV28 combines with J gene TRBJ2-6; D is unclear. Germline values: CDR1 MDHEN, CDR2 SYDVKM. Between the trimmed V and J ends, which lost 10 bases and 4 bases, there was a span of 8 bases. The length of the CDR3 is 12 residues. CDR3 in amino acids: CATVSGANVLTF. In DNA, the CDR3 is TGTGCCACCGTCTCGGGGGCCAACGTCCTGACTTTC.

V usage is TRBV9 and J usage is TRBJ1-2; D uncertain. The CDR3 covers 13 residues. Looked up from germline, CDR1 is SGDLS and CDR2 is YYNGEE. V dropped 4 bases and J dropped 6 bases, with 13 bases sitting between them. The CDR3 is CASSPRGVDGYTF. For the CDR3, the DNA is TGTGCCAGCAGCCCTCGCGGTGTGGATGGCTACACCTTC.